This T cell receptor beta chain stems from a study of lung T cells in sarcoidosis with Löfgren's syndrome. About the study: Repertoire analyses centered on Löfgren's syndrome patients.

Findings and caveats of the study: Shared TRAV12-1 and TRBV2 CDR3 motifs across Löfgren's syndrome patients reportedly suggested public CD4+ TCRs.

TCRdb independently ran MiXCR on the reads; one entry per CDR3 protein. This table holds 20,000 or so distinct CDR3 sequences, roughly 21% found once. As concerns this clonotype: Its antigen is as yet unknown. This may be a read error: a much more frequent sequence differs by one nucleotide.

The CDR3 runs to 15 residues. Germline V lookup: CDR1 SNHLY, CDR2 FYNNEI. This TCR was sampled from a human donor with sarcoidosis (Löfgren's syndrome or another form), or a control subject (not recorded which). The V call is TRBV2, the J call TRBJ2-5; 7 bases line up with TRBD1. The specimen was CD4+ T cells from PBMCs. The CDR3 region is CTSSESGTAQETQYF. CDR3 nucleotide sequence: TGTACCAGCAGTGAGTCCGGGACAGCTCAAGAGACCCAGTACTTC.